A selection of T cell receptor beta chains follows, all from one sample in a study of tumor and adjacent non-tumor tissue in lung cancer. TCRdb called the multiplex PCR reads again in MiXCR, with one record for every CDR3 protein. The table has 90,000 to 100,000 distinct CDR3 sequences, around three quarters seen once. The sequenced material came from distant non-tumor lung tissue. The source of these receptors is a man between 60 and 75 years old with small cell lung cancer. The CDR3 runs from the conserved cysteine through the conserved F or W. A D gene is named only where the DNA matches it firmly. Not all rows give a size; the values are once, few, many and, for expanded clones, a class.

V	size	J	D	DNA	CDR3
TRBV6-1	.	TRBJ2-3	TRBD1	TGTGCCAGCAATGAAAGCAGGGGGCCATATGACACAGATACGCAGTATTTT	CASNESRGPYDTDTQYF
TRBV29-1	.	TRBJ2-5	.	TGCAGCGTTGGGTTCAGAGGACGAGAGATCCAGTACTTC	CSVGFRGREIQYF
TRBV12-3/TRBV12-4	.	TRBJ2-5	.	TGTGCCAGTAGTCCCTATGGCGGGGGACAAGAGACCCAGTACTTT	CASSPYGGGQETQYF
TRBV29-1	once	TRBJ2-3	TRBD2	TGCAGCGCACAACCGGGACTAGCGGGAAGTACGCATTATTTT	CSAQPGLAGSTHYF
TRBV12-3/TRBV12-4	medium-sized	TRBJ1-1	TRBD1	TGTGCCAGCAGGCGGACAGGGGAAGCTTTCTTT	CASRRTGEAFF
TRBV7-3	.	TRBJ2-3	TRBD2	TGTGCCAGCAGCTTAGTTCCTTCGCGGGGACTAGCGGGGACCACAGATACGCAGTATTTT	CASSLVPSRGLAGTTDTQYF
TRBV4-1	.	TRBJ2-7	TRBD1	TGCGCCAGCAGCCAAGTGAATGGGACAGGGGACTCCTACGAGCAGTATTTC	CASSQVNGTGDSYEQYF
TRBV11-3	medium-sized	TRBJ2-5	.	TGTGCCAGCAGCCGGGGGCCTCAAGAGACCCAGTACTTC	CASSRGPQETQYF
TRBV11-2	.	TRBJ2-3	.	TGTGCCAGCAGTTCCGGAGAGATTGCGGGACATACACAGTATTTT	CASSSGEIAGHTQYF
TRBV5-4	few	TRBJ2-2	.	TGTGCCAGTTCGTTCGGGCCGGACACCGGGGAGCCGTTTTTT	CASSFGPDTGEPFF
TRBV11-2	few	TRBJ2-1	.	TGTGCCAGCCAGAAGCGGCAGGGCGACAAGCAGTTCTTC	CASQKRQGDKQFF
TRBV6-2/TRBV6-3	.	TRBJ2-1	TRBD2	TGTGCCAGCAGTTACTCTGCGACTAGCGGGAGGGCCGTATACAATGAGCAATTCTTC	CASSYSATSGRAVYNEQFF
TRBV11-1	.	TRBJ2-1	TRBD2	TGTCCCAGCAGCGTTAGCGGACTAGCGGAGGGGAGCTCCTACGATGAGCAGCTCTTC	CPSSVSGLAEGSSYDEQLF
TRBV6-6	.	TRBJ1-1	.	TGTGCCAGCAGTGACAAGGTGGAGACTGAAGCTTTTTTT	CASSDKVETEAFF
TRBV4-2	.	TRBJ2-7	.	TGTGCCAGCAGCCAAGAGGTAGTGGATTACGAGCAGTACTTC	CASSQEVVDYEQYF
TRBV7-9	.	TRBJ2-5	TRBD1	TGTATCAGCAGCCCACCCCGGGACAGGGTGGCGGAGACCCAGTACTTC	CISSPPRDRVAETQYF
TRBV20-1	.	TRBJ2-5	TRBD2	TGCAGTGCTAGAGATCCGGCGGGAGGGGGCGGGCAAGAGACCCAGTACTTC	CSARDPAGGGGQETQYF
TRBV11-2	.	TRBJ2-7	.	TGTGCCAGCAGCCCCTCTAAGAGGAAGTACAATGAGCAGTACTTC	CASSPSKRKYNEQYF
TRBV6-2/TRBV6-3	.	TRBJ1-5	TRBD1	TGTGCTACTACTGAGGGACAGGGTAATCAGCCCCAGCATTTT	CATTEGQGNQPQHF
TRBV4-2	.	TRBJ2-7	.	TGTGCCGGCAGCCAAGTTCGGACGGATTCCTACAAGCAGTACTTC	CAGSQVRTDSYKQYF
TRBV28	.	TRBJ2-7	TRBD2	TGTGCCAGCAGTTTTCTAGGGACTAGCGGATACGAGCAGTACTTC	CASSFLGTSGYEQYF
TRBV12-3/TRBV12-4	.	TRBJ2-5	TRBD2	TGTGCCAGCAGTACCTATAGCGGGATACAGGAGACCCAGTACTTC	CASSTYSGIQETQYF
TRBV5-4	.	TRBJ2-7	.	TGTGACAGCAGCTTGGTCCCCTCCGCCGAGCAGTACTTC	CDSSLVPSAEQYF
TRBV4-2	.	TRBJ2-7	TRBD2	TGTGCCAGCAGCCAAGAACTAGCGGATTACGGGCAGTACTTC	CASSQELADYGQYF
TRBV29-1	.	TRBJ1-3	.	TGCAGCGTTGAAGGGGGGGCATCTGGGAACACCATATATTTT	CSVEGGASGNTIYF
TRBV29-1	.	TRBJ1-2	.	TGCAGCGTTGGATCGGGACAAGGCAGCTATGGCTACACATTC	CSVGSGQGSYGYTF
TRBV11-2	.	TRBJ1-3	.	TGTGCCAGCTGCTTAGCGGGCGCCTTCTCTGGAAACACCATGTATTTT	CASCLAGAFSGNTMYF
TRBV6-2/TRBV6-3	.	TRBJ2-1	TRBD2	TGTGCCAGCAGAGGACTAGCGGACTACAATGAACGGTTCTTC	CASRGLADYNERFF
TRBV5-1	.	TRBJ2-1	.	TGCGCCAGCAGCCTTACGGCTAGCGAAGTCAATGAGCAGTTCTTC	CASSLTASEVNEQFF
TRBV7-9	many	TRBJ2-3	.	TGTGCCAGCAGCCCAAGAAACACAGATACGCAGTATTTT	CASSPRNTDTQYF
TRBV4-1	.	TRBJ2-3	.	TGCGCCAGCAGCCAGGATGGGTCAGTCCTTAGCACAGATACGCAGTATTTT	CASSQDGSVLSTDTQYF
TRBV7-9	.	TRBJ2-3	TRBD2	TGTGCCAGCAGCTTAAATGGGCTAGCGGGAGCAAAAGATACGCAGTATTTT	CASSLNGLAGAKDTQYF
TRBV12-3/TRBV12-4	.	TRBJ2-5	.	TGTGACAGCAGTTCTGTAGTAAAGACCCAGTACTTC	CDSSSVVKTQYF
TRBV12-3/TRBV12-4	.	TRBJ2-3	.	TGTCCCAGCAGTTTTGATTGGGGCGCGAGAACAGATACGCAGTATTTT	CPSSFDWGARTDTQYF
TRBV7-8	few	TRBJ2-5	TRBD1	TGTGCCGGCAGCTTAACAGGGGACCAAGGGACCCAGTACTTC	CAGSLTGDQGTQYF
TRBV6-5	once	TRBJ1-2	.	TGTGCAAGCAGTTATGTGGGACGGTCAAGTACCACCTTC	CASSYVGRSSTTF
TRBV11-2	.	TRBJ1-4	.	TGTGTCAGCAGCGCTAATGAAAAACTGTTTTTT	CVSSANEKLFF
TRBV12-3/TRBV12-4	many	TRBJ2-1	.	TGTGCCAGCAGTTTTGGGATTAGCCCTTCTGAGCAGTTCTTC	CASSFGISPSEQFF
TRBV19	.	TRBJ1-1	TRBD1	TGTGCCAGTATTGACCCACAGGGGGGTAACACTGAAGCTTTCTTT	CASIDPQGGNTEAFF
TRBV11-3	.	TRBJ2-1	TRBD2	TGTACCAGCAGTCACCGGACTAGCGGGAGGGCTGAGCAGTTCTTC	CTSSHRTSGRAEQFF
TRBV20-1	few	TRBJ2-1	TRBD2	TGCAGTGTTAGGATATTGGTAGCGGGAGCCTACAATGAGCAGTTCTTC	CSVRILVAGAYNEQFF
TRBV5-8	.	TRBJ2-2	TRBD2	TGTGTCAGTAGTCGCGGACTAGCGTTGGACACCGGGGAGCCGTTTTTT	CVSSRGLALDTGEPFF